The T cell receptor beta chain described here comes from a study of cytomegalovirus exposure and HLA in healthy donors. CDR1 and CDR2 from the germline V gene are MGHDK and SYGVNS. The CDR3 covers 14 residues. Unmatched junction bases numbered 4, after V lost 6 bases and J lost 1 base. Findings and caveats of the study: TCR sequences were mostly rare, though some public TCRs occurred in many donors. Of the V segments, some could not be distinguished, including TRBV6-2 and TRBV6-3, and were excluded. In a later analysis, at a false discovery rate of 0.05, roughly 18,000 TCR beta sequences were associated with HLA alleles.

To note about this clone: As yet, its antigen is unknown.

It was with 60 Vbeta and 13 Jbeta primers that the PCR ran. Clones were read by immunoSEQ multiplex PCR, and TCRdb kept only the in-frame ones, dropping some. The sample carries about 160,000 clones, 75% to 90% recorded once. Source material: PBMCs. The chain has TRBV25-1 and TRBJ1-1, with 8 bases fitting TRBD1. The source of this sequence is a young woman in good health and CMV-seronegative. This CDR3 is CASRTGTGNTEAFF. In nucleotides, the CDR3 is TGTGCCAGCAGAACCGGGACAGGGAACACTGAAGCTTTCTTT.